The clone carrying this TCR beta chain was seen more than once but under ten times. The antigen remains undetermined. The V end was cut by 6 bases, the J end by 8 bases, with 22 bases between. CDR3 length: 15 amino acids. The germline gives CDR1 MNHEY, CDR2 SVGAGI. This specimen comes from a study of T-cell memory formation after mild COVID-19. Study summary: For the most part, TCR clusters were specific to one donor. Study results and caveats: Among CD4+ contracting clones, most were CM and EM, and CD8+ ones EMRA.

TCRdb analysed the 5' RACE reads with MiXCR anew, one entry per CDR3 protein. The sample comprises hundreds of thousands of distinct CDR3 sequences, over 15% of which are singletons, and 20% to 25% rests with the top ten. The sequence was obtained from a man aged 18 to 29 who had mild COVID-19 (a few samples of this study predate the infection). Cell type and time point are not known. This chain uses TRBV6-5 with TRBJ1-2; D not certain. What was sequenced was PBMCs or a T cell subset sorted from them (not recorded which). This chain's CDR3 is CASSRTSPANWGYTF. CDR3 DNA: TGTGCCAGCAGCCGCACATCCCCGGCGAACTGGGGCTACACCTTC.